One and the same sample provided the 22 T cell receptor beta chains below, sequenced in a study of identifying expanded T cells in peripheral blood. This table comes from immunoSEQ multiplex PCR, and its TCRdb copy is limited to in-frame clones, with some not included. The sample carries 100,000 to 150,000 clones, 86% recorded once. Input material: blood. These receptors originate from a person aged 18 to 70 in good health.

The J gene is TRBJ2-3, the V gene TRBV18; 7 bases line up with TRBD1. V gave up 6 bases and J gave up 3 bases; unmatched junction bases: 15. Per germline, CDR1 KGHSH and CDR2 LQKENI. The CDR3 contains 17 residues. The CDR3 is CASSLRGPGQLTDTQYF. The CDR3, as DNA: TGTGCCAGCTCTCTACGGGGCCCGGGACAGTTAACAGATACGCAGTATTTT.

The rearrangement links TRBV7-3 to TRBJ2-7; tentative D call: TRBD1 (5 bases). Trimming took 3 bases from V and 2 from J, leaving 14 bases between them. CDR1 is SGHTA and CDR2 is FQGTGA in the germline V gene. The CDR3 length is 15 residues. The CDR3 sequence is CASSFGAGLTYEQYF. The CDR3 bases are TGTGCCAGCAGCTTTGGGGCTGGGTTAACCTACGAGCAGTACTTC. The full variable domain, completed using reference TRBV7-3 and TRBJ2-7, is GAGVSQTPSNKVTEKGKYVELRCDPISGHTALYWYRQSLGQGPEFLIYFQGTGAADDSGLPNDRFFAVRPEGSVSTLKIQRTERGDSAVYLCASSFGAGLTYEQYFGPGTRLTVT.

CDR3 nucleotides: TGTGCCAGCAGTAAAGAGACCCAGTACTTC. This encodes CASSKETQYF. This rearrangement joins TRBV2 to TRBJ2-5; D is unclear. In germline, CDR1 is SNHLY, CDR2 FYNNEI. CDR3 length: 10 residues. V dropped 5 bases and J dropped 3 bases, with 1 base sitting between them.

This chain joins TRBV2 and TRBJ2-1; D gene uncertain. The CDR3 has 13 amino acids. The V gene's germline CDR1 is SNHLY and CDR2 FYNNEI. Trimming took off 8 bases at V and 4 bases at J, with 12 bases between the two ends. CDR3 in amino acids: CASGIQMYNEQFF. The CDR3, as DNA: TGTGCCAGCGGTATACAGATGTACAATGAGCAGTTCTTC. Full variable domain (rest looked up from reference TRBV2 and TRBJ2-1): EPEVTQTPSHQVTQMGQEVILRCVPISNHLYFYWYRQILGQKVEFLVSFYNNEISEKSEIFDDQFSVERPDGSNFTLKIRSTKLEDSAMYFCASGIQMYNEQFFGPGTRLTVL.

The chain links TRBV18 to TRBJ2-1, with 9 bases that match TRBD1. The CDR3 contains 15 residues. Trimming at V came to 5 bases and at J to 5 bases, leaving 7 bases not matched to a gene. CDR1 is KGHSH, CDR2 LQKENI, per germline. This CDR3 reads CASSSRDRANNEQFF. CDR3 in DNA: TGTGCCAGCTCATCCCGGGACAGGGCTAACAATGAGCAGTTCTTC. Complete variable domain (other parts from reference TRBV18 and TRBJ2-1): NAGVMQNPRHLVRRRGQEARLRCSPMKGHSHVYWYRQLPEEGLKFMVYLQKENIIDESGMPKERFSAEFPKEGPSILRIQQVVRGDSAAYFCASSSRDRANNEQFFGPGTRLTVL.

This CDR3 reads CASAPGTGDEQYF. The DNA of the CDR3 is TGTGCCAGCGCCCCCGGGACAGGGGACGAGCAGTACTTC. This sequence joins TRBV6-1 and TRBJ2-7; 10 bases agree with TRBD1. Looked up from germline, CDR1 is MNHNS and CDR2 is SASEGT. The CDR3 length is 13 residues. Trimming cost V 8 bases and J 5 bases; bases outside gene matches: 6.

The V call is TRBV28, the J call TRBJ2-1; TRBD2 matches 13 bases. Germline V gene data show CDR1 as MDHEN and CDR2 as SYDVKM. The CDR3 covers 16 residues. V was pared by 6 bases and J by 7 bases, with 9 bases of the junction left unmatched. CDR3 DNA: TGTGCCAGCAGCCTGACTAGCGGGAGGTCGGGGAATGAGCAGTTCTTC. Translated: CASSLTSGRSGNEQFF.

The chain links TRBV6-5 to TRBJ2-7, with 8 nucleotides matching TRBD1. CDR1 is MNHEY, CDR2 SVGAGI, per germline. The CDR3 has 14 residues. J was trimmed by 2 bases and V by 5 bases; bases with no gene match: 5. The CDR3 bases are TGTGCCAGCAGTCCTCAACAGGGGGCCTACGAGCAGTACTTC. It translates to CASSPQQGAYEQYF.

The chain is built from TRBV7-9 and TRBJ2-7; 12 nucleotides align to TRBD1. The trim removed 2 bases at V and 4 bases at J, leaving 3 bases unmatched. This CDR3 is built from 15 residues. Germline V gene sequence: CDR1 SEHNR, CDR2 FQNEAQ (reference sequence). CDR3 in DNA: TGTGCCAGCAGCTTATGGGACAGGGGGCAGTACGAGCAGTACTTC. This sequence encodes CASSLWDRGQYEQYF.

The CDR3 loop reads CASSLRPPTSGSGTDTQYF. The DNA for the CDR3 is TGTGCCAGCAGTTTAAGGCCCCCAACTAGCGGGAGTGGGACAGATACGCAGTATTTT. This chain joins TRBV27 and TRBJ2-3; 11 nucleotides line up with TRBD2. V was pared by 2 bases and J by 3 bases, with 13 bases of the junction left unmatched. CDR3 length: 19 residues. Germline V lookup: CDR1 MNHEY, CDR2 SMNVEV (reference sequence).

CDR3 sequence reads: CATIPETQYF. CDR3 nucleotides: TGTGCCACCATTCCTGAGACCCAGTACTTC. The gene calls are TRBV6-5 and TRBJ2-5; D gene uncertain. This CDR3 contains 10 residues. V was pared by 10 bases and J by 5 bases, with 8 bases between. CDR1 is MNHEY and CDR2 is SVGAGI in the germline V gene.

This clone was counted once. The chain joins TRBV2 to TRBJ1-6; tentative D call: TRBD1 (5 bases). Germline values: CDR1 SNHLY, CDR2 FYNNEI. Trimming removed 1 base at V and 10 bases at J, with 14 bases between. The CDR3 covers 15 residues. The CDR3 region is CASSEGDVAVSPLHF. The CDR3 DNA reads TGTGCCAGCAGTGAAGGGGACGTTGCGGTGTCACCCCTCCACTTT.

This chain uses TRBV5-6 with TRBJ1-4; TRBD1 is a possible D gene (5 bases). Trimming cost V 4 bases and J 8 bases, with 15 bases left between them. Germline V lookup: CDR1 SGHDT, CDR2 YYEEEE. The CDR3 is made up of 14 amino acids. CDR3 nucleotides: TGTGCCAGCAGCCCCGGGGGGGTGAGGGAAAAACTGTTTTTT. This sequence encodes CASSPGGVREKLFF. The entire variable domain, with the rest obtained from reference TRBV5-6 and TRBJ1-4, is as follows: DAGVTQSPTHLIKTRGQQVTLRCSPKSGHDTVSWYQQALGQGPQFIFQYYEEEERQRGNFPDRFSGHQFPNYSSELNVNALLLGDSALYLCASSPGGVREKLFFGSGTQLSVL.

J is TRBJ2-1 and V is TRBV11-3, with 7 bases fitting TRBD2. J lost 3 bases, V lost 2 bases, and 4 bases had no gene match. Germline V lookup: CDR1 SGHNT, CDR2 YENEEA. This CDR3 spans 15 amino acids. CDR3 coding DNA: TGTGCCAGCAGCTTAAGGTCTAGCGGCTACAATGAGCAGTTCTTC. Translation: CASSLRSSGYNEQFF.

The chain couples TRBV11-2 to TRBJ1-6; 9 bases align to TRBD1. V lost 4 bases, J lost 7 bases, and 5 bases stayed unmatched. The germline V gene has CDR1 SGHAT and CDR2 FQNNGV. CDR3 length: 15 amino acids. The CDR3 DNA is TGTGCCAGCAGCTACGGACAGGGGAGCAATTCACCCCTCCACTTT. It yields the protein CASSYGQGSNSPLHF. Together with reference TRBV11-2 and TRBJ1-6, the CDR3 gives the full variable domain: EAGVAQSPRYKIIEKRQSVAFWCNPISGHATLYWYQQILGQGPKLLIQFQNNGVVDDSQLPKDRFSAERLKGVDSTLKIQPAKLEDSAVYLCASSYGQGSNSPLHFGNGTRLTVT.

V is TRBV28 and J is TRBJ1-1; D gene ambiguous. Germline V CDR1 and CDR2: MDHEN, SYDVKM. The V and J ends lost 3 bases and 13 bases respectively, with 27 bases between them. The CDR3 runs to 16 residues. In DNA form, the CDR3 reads TGTGCCAGCAGTTTGTTTTCAACAAATGGCCGTTCTCAAGGTTTCTTT. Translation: CASSLFSTNGRSQGFF.

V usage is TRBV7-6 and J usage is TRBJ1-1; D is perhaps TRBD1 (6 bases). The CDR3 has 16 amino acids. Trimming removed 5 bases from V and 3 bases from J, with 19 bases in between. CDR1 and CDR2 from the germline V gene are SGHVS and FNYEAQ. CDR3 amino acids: CASSIGTSPAYTEAFF. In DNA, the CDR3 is TGTGCCAGCAGCATCGGGACATCGCCGGCGTACACTGAAGCTTTCTTT.

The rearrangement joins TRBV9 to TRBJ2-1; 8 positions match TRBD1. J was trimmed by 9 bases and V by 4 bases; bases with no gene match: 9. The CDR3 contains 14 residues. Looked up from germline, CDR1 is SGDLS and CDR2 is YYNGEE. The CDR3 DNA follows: TGTGCCAGCAGCCTTAGGACAGGGAGCGGTGAGCAGTTCTTC. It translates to CASSLRTGSGEQFF. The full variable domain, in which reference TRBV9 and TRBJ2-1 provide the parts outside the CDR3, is DSGVTQTPKHLITATGQRVTLRCSPRSGDLSVYWYQQSLDQGLQFLIQYYNGEERAKGNILERFSAQQFPDLHSELNLSSLELGDSALYFCASSLRTGSGEQFFGPGTRLTVL.

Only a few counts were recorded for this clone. CDR3 sequence: CASSLARTGTEAFF. The DNA of the CDR3 is TGCGCCAGCAGCTTGGCCCGGACAGGCACTGAAGCTTTCTTT. J is TRBJ1-1 and V is TRBV5-1, with 7 bases fitting TRBD1. CDR1 and CDR2 (germline): SGHRS, YFSETQ. Losses at the gene ends were 0 bases for V and 4 bases for J; bases not matched to a gene: 3. The length of the CDR3 is 14 residues.

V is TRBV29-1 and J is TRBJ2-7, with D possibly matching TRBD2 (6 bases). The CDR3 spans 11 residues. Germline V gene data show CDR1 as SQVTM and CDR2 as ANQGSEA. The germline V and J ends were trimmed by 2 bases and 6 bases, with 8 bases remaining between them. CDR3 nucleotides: TGCAGCGTTGAATCGGGGGTCGAGCAGTACTTC. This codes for CSVESGVEQYF.

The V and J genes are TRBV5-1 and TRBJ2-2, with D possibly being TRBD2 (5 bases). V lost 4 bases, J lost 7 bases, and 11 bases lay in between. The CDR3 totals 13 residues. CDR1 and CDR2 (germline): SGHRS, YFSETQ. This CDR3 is CASSRTQRGELFF. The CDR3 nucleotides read TGCGCCAGCAGCCGGACTCAGCGCGGGGAGCTGTTTTTT. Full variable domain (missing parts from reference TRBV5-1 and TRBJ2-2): KAGVTQTPRYLIKTRGQQVTLSCSPISGHRSVSWYQQTPGQGLQFLFEYFSETQRNKGNFPGRFSGRQFSNSRSEMNVSTLELGDSALYLCASSRTQRGELFFGEGSRLTVL.

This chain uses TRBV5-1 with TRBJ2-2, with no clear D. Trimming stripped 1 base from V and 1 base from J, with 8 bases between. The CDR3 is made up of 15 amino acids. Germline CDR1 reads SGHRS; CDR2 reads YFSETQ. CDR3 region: CASSLSPGNTGELFF. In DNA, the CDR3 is TGCGCCAGCAGCTTGAGTCCCGGGAACACCGGGGAGCTGTTTTTT.